This T cell receptor (beta chain) was identified during a study of radiotherapy plus CTLA-4 blockade in lung cancer. Whole-study context: Disease control was seen in approximately 29% of patients, objective responses in 15% to 20%.

The CDR3 length is 15 residues. Germline V CDR1 and CDR2: SGHAT, FQNNGV. V lost 2 bases to trimming and J lost 1 base, with 11 bases between them. Assay: immunoSEQ multiplex PCR; the TCRdb copy retains only in-frame clones and omits some. The sample contains approximately 30,000 clones, about 70% of which appear only once. Broader study findings: Strongest reported response predictors: early blood clone changes and post-radiation interferon-beta.

A note on this clone: Its antigen is not identified.

The sequence was collected from a human donor with non-small cell lung cancer whose response to radiotherapy plus ipilimumab could not be evaluated. The gene calls are TRBV11-2 and TRBJ2-5, with D maybe TRBD2 (5 bases). Sample: peripheral blood, taken from a patient treated with radiotherapy plus ipilimumab. The CDR3 bases are TGTGCCAGCAGCTTAAACAGCGGATTCCAAGAGACCCAGTACTTC. It yields the protein CASSLNSGFQETQYF.